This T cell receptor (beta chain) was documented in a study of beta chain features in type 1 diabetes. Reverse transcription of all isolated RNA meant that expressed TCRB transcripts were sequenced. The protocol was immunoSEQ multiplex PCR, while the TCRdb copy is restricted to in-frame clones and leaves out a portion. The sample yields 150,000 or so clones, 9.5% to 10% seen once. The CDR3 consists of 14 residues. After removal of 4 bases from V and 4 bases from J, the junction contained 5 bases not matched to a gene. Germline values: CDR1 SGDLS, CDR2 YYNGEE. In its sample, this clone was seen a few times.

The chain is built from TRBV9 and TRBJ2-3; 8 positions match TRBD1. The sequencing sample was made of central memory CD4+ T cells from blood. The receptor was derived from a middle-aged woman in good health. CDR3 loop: CASSPGGYADTQYF. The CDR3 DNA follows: TGTGCCAGCAGCCCAGGGGGCTATGCAGATACGCAGTATTTT.